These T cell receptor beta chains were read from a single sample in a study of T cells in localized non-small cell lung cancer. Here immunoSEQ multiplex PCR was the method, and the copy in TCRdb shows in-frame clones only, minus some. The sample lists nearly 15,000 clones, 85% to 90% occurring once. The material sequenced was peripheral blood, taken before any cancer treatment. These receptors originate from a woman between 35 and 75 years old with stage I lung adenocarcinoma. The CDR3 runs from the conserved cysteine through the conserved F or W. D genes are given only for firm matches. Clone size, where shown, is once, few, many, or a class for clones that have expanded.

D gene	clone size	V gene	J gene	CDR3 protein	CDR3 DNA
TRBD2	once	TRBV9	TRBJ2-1	CASSPRTSGGESSYNEQFF	TGTGCCAGCAGCCCTCGGACTAGCGGGGGGGAAAGCTCCTACAATGAGCAGTTCTTC
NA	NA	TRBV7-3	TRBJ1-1	CASSPFNFRGAEAFF	TGTGCCAGCAGCCCCTTTAACTTCAGGGGAGCTGAAGCTTTCTTT
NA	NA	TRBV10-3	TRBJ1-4	CAISERGSPGKLFF	TGTGCCATCAGTGAACGTGGCAGTCCCGGAAAACTGTTTTTT
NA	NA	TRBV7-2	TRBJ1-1	CASSPEAVLYTEAFF	TGTGCCAGCAGCCCCGAGGCAGTTCTGTACACTGAAGCTTTCTTT
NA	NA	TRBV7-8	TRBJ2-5	CASSLGTNNLETQYF	TGTGCCAGCAGCTTAGGGACCAATAATTTGGAGACCCAGTACTTC
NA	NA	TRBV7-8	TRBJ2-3	CASSLGGGLDTQYF	TGTGCCAGCAGCTTGGGTGGGGGACTAGATACGCAGTATTTT
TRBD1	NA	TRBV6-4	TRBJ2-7	CASRRDRFSYEQYF	TGTGCCAGCAGGAGGGACAGGTTCTCCTACGAGCAGTACTTC
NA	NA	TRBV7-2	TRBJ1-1	CASSLQGFRNTEAFF	TGTGCCAGCAGCTTACAGGGGTTTCGGAACACTGAAGCTTTCTTT
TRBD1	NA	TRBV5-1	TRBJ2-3	CASSRQGVITDTQYF	TGCGCCAGCAGCCGACAGGGTGTTATCACAGATACGCAGTATTTT
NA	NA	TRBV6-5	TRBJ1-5	CASSYSRDQPQHF	TGTGCCAGCAGTTACTCGAGGGATCAGCCCCAGCATTTT
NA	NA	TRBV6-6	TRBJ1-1	CASILLTEAFF	TGTGCCAGCATCCTACTCACTGAAGCTTTCTTT
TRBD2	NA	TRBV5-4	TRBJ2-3	CASSPGGAAQDTQYF	TGTGCCAGCAGCCCGGGGGGGGCAGCTCAAGATACGCAGTATTTT
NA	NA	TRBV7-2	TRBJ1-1	CASSLEGQNTEAFF	TGTGCCAGCAGCTTAGAGGGACAGAACACTGAAGCTTTCTTT
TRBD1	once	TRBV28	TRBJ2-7	CASSPTDRAYEQYF	TGTGCCAGCAGTCCGACGGACAGGGCCTACGAGCAGTACTTC
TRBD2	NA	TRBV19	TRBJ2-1	CASSLNPGLATSEQFF	TGTGCCAGTAGTCTCAACCCGGGACTAGCGACCAGTGAGCAGTTCTTC
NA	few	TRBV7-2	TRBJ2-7	CASSLAQGKGEQYF	TGTGCCAGCAGCTTAGCGCAGGGGAAAGGCGAGCAGTACTTC
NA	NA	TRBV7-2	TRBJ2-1	CASSLWAGDEQFF	TGTGCCAGCAGCTTGTGGGCGGGCGATGAGCAGTTCTTC
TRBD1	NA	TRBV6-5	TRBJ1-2	CASNDRGVEDGYTF	TGTGCCAGCAACGACAGGGGGGTCGAGGATGGCTACACCTTC
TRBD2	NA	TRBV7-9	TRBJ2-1	CASSPSGGVNNEQFF	TGTGCCAGCAGCCCTAGCGGGGGAGTTAACAATGAGCAGTTCTTC
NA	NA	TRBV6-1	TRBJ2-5	CAISDYYSWDGEETQYF	TGTGCCATCAGTGACTATTATAGCTGGGATGGGGAAGAGACCCAGTACTTC
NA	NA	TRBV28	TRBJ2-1	CASSPPDRNYNEQFF	TGTGCCAGCAGCCCTCCCGACAGGAACTACAATGAGCAGTTCTTC
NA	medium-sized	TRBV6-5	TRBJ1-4	CASSVGDATNEKLFF	TGTGCCAGCAGCGTGGGGGATGCAACTAATGAAAAACTGTTTTTT
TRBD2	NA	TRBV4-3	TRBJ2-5	CASSHDSGGAETQYF	TGCGCCAGCAGCCATGATAGCGGGGGGGCAGAGACCCAGTACTTC
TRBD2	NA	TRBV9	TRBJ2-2	CASSVEAGNGELFF	TGTGCCAGCAGCGTAGAAGCGGGGAACGGGGAGCTGTTTTTT
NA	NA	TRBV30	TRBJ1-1	CAWTGGNTEAFF	TGTGCCTGGACAGGCGGAAACACTGAAGCTTTCTTT
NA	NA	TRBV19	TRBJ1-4	CASSIEGVNEKLFF	TGTGCCAGTAGTATAGAGGGGGTGAATGAAAAACTGTTTTTT
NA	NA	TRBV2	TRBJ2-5	CASRRVSVQETQYF	TGTGCCAGCAGGCGGGTGTCGGTCCAAGAGACCCAGTACTTC
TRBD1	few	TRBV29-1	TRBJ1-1	CSVSRDRVGTEAFF	TGCAGCGTTTCCCGGGACAGGGTCGGCACTGAAGCTTTCTTT
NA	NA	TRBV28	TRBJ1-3	CASSLEISGNTIYF	TGTGCCAGCAGTTTAGAGATCTCTGGAAACACCATATATTTT
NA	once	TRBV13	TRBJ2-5	CASSLDGGTQETQYF	TGTGCCAGCAGCTTAGACGGGGGAACGCAAGAGACCCAGTACTTC
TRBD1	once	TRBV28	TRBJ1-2	CASATTGYGYTF	TGTGCCAGCGCCACGACAGGGTATGGCTACACCTTC
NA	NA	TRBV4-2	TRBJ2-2	CASSQDGAGGDTGELFF	TGTGCCAGCAGCCAAGATGGGGCAGGGGGGGACACCGGGGAGCTGTTTTTT
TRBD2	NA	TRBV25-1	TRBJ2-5	CASSEYMLAGGTQYF	TGTGCCAGCAGTGAATATATGCTAGCGGGGGGGACCCAGTACTTC
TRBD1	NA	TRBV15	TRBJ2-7	CATSTGQGYEQYF	TGTGCCACCAGCACCGGACAGGGGTACGAGCAGTACTTC
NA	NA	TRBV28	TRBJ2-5	CASSLSSPQETQYF	TGTGCCAGCAGTTTATCTTCCCCACAAGAGACCCAGTACTTC
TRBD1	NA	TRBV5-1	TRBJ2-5	CASSLGQGPSYF	TGCGCCAGCAGCTTAGGACAGGGTCCTTCATACTTC
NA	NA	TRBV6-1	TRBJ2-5	CASSEASAGKTQYF	TGTGCCAGCAGTGAAGCCTCGGCGGGAAAGACCCAGTACTTC
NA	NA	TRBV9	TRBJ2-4	CASSVEGGLNNIQYF	TGTGCCAGCAGCGTAGAGGGGGGCCTAAATAACATTCAGTACTTC
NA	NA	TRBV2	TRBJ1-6	CASSELGQASSPLHF	TGTGCCAGCAGTGAGTTGGGGCAAGCAAGTTCACCCCTCCACTTT